The entry below gives a single T cell receptor beta chain sequence along with its context. No antigen is known for it. Using its own MiXCR run on the RT-PCR reads, TCRdb lists one record per CDR3 protein. The data contain 30,000 to 40,000 distinct CDR3 sequences, about three fifths of them singletons. This sample was taken from a study of yellow fever vaccine responses in identical twins. V lost 0 bases, J lost 5 bases, and 17 bases lay in between. The CDR3 is made up of 16 amino acids. CDR1 is ENHRY and CDR2 is SYGVKD in the germline V gene. Study conclusions and caveats: Twins showed a vaccine T cell response that reportedly seemed partly convergent, partly personalized.

This sample comprised T cells from blood (PBMCs), unsorted or a sorted subset (not recorded which), obtained before or after yellow fever vaccination (not recorded which). This receptor was obtained from a woman aged 18 to 35 who received the yellow fever vaccine. The V gene is TRBV10-3, the J gene TRBJ2-7, with D possibly TRBD1 on 6 matching bases. CDR3 sequence: CAISESQGQRFNEQYF. In nucleotides, the CDR3 is TGTGCCATCAGTGAGTCCCAGGGGCAAAGATTCAACGAGCAGTACTTC.